Listed here are 32 T cell receptor beta chains from one sample, sequenced in a study of human thymus T cells. The repertoire was sequenced with immunoSEQ multiplex PCR; TCRdb's copy has only in-frame clones and lacks some. The table lists about 60,000 clones, approximately 95% of them singletons. Sequenced: blood. These receptors were obtained from a boy younger than two with a congenital heart defect but otherwise immunologically healthy.

The chain combines TRBV5-4 with TRBJ2-3, with no clear D. V was shortened by 0 bases and J by 0 bases, with 11 bases between the two germline ends. CDR1 and CDR2 from the germline V gene are SGHNT and YYREEE (reference sequence). CDR3 size: 16 residues. The CDR3 protein is CASSLGALSSTDTQYF. CDR3 sequence (DNA): TGTGCCAGCAGCTTGGGGGCCCTTTCTAGCACAGATACGCAGTATTTT.

The chain uses TRBV6-6 and TRBJ2-4; 11 bases are shared with TRBD2. V lost 4 bases to trimming and J lost 8 bases; unmatched junction nucleotides: 10. Per the germline V gene, CDR1 is MNHNY and CDR2 is SVGAGI (reference sequence). The CDR3 extends over 16 amino acids. The CDR3 DNA is TGTGCCAGCAGTTTTAGCGGGGGGGCCTTGAGAGACATTCAGTACTTC. This translates into CASSFSGGALRDIQYF.

This clone has just one count. The genes are TRBV9 and TRBJ2-7; 9 nucleotides agree with TRBD1. The germline gives CDR1 SGDLS, CDR2 YYNGEE. V was clipped by 3 bases and J by 3 bases; unmatched bases: 4. The CDR3 is made up of 14 amino acids. CDR3 region: CASSAGTGNYEQYF. The CDR3 DNA reads as TGTGCCAGCAGCGCTGGGACAGGGAACTACGAGCAGTACTTC.

This chain's CDR3 is CASSVSSASYEQYF. The CDR3 nucleotides are TGTGCCAGCAGCGTATCTTCGGCCTCCTACGAGCAGTACTTC. This rearrangement joins TRBV9 to TRBJ2-7; D is undetermined. CDR3 length: 14 residues. Trimming left V 1 base short and J 0 bases short, with 8 bases between. From germline, CDR1 is SGDLS and CDR2 YYNGEE.

The gene calls are TRBV28 and TRBJ1-5; D possibly corresponds to TRBD1 (5 bases). Germline CDR1 and CDR2: MDHEN and SYDVKM. The V end was cut by 3 bases, the J end by 6 bases, with 15 bases between. This CDR3 is 15 amino acids long. This CDR3 reads CASSFFSREGQPQHF. CDR3 in DNA: TGTGCCAGCAGTTTTTTTAGCAGGGAGGGTCAGCCCCAGCATTTT. The whole variable domain, filled in from reference TRBV28 and TRBJ1-5, reads DVKVTQSSRYLVKRTGEKVFLECVQDMDHENMFWYRQDPGLGLRLIYFSYDVKMKEKGDIPEGYSVSREKKERFSLILESASTNQTSMYLCASSFFSREGQPQHFGDGTRLSIL.

This clone was picked up a small number of times. This sequence joins TRBV9 and TRBJ1-2; tentative D call: TRBD1 (5 bases). CDR1 is SGDLS and CDR2 is YYNGEE in the germline V gene. Trimming left V 0 bases short and J 4 bases short, with 13 bases between. This CDR3 is built from 15 residues. CDR3 bases: TGTGCCAGCAGCGTAGGTCAGACGAGGGGCTATGGCTACACCTTC. Amino acid sequence: CASSVGQTRGYGYTF.

J is TRBJ2-3 and V is TRBV7-3, with 9 bases lining up with TRBD2. V lost 4 bases to trimming and J lost 1 base; unmatched junction nucleotides: 3. From germline, CDR1 is SGHTA and CDR2 FQGTGA. The length of the CDR3 is 15 residues. The CDR3 coding sequence is TGTGCCAGCAGCTCCACTAGCGGGCGCACAGATACGCAGTATTTT. As protein: CASSSTSGRTDTQYF.

J is TRBJ1-6 and V is TRBV18; tentatively, D is TRBD1 (5 bases). The CDR3 has 15 residues. V lost 3 bases, J lost 5 bases, and 11 bases lay in between. CDR1 is KGHSH and CDR2 is LQKENI in the germline V gene. Here the CDR3 reads CASSPRDVNNSPLHF. In DNA form, the CDR3 reads TGTGCCAGCTCACCCAGGGACGTGAATAATTCACCCCTCCACTTT.

The gene calls are TRBV5-1 and TRBJ2-7; 9 nucleotides line up with TRBD1. This CDR3 contains 15 residues. With 0 bases clipped from V and 5 bases from J, the junction kept 6 bases outside the gene matches. CDR1 is SGHRS, CDR2 YFSETQ, per germline. The CDR3 loop reads CASSLGDRAAHEQYF. CDR3 nucleotides: TGCGCCAGCAGCTTGGGGGACAGGGCCGCCCACGAGCAGTACTTC. Looking up the rest from reference TRBV5-1 and TRBJ2-7 gives the full variable domain: KAGVTQTPRYLIKTRGQQVTLSCSPISGHRSVSWYQQTPGQGLQFLFEYFSETQRNKGNFPGRFSGRQFSNSRSEMNVSTLELGDSALYLCASSLGDRAAHEQYFGPGTRLTVT.

The rearrangement uses TRBV27 and TRBJ1-2; perhaps TRBD1 as D (6 bases). CDR3 length: 13 residues. In germline, CDR1 is MNHEY, CDR2 SMNVEV (reference sequence). Trimming took off 2 bases at V and 4 bases at J, with 8 bases between the two ends. CDR3 sequence: CASSLEGGYGYTF. For the CDR3, the DNA is TGTGCCAGCAGTTTAGAGGGGGGCTATGGCTACACCTTC.

This chain connects TRBV5-1 to TRBJ2-7; the match to TRBD2 covers 11 bases. The CDR3 consists of 14 residues. Trimming took 5 bases from V and 5 from J; bases not matched to a gene: 6. Germline V gene sequence: CDR1 SGHRS, CDR2 YFSETQ. The CDR3 sequence: CASSASGRPNEQYF. The CDR3 nucleotides are TGCGCCAGCAGTGCTAGCGGGAGGCCGAACGAGCAGTACTTC.

The chain carries TRBV9 and TRBJ1-1; D unclear. The CDR3 length is 13 residues. CDR1 SGDLS and CDR2 YYNGEE come from the germline V gene. With 0 bases removed from V and 3 bases from J, the gap between germline ends came to 6 bases. The CDR3 nucleotides are TGTGCCAGCAGCGTAGCTTTGCACACTGAAGCTTTCTTT. Translating gives CASSVALHTEAFF.

The chain joins TRBV5-6 to TRBJ2-2; D call uncertain. Deletions cut 0 bases from V and 10 bases from J, with 10 bases between. The CDR3 loop spans 13 amino acids. Germline CDR1 is SGHDT and CDR2 is YYEEEE. The CDR3 reads CASSLGPLTELFF. The CDR3 coding sequence is TGTGCCAGCAGCTTGGGGCCACTTACGGAGCTGTTTTTT.

The J gene is TRBJ2-7, the V gene TRBV4-1, with 10 bases that match TRBD2. V lost 0 bases and J lost 3; bases outside the gene matches: 8. This CDR3 comprises 17 residues. Germline V gives CDR1 MGHRA, CDR2 YSYEKL. CDR3 sequence reads: CASSQEDSGTSVYEQYF. The CDR3 DNA reads as TGCGCCAGCAGCCAAGAGGACTCCGGGACTAGCGTCTACGAGCAGTACTTC.

The CDR3 reads CASSRRADQPQHF. In DNA form, the CDR3 reads TGTGCCAGTAGTCGTCGGGCCGATCAGCCCCAGCATTTT. V and J are TRBV19 and TRBJ1-5; no clear D gene. The germline V gene has CDR1 LNHDA and CDR2 SQIVND (reference sequence). The CDR3 runs 13 residues. V lost 5 bases, J lost 5 bases, and 10 bases lay in between.

The gene calls are TRBV6-5 and TRBJ1-1; D unresolved. The CDR3 extends over 15 amino acids. V lost 5 bases and J lost 0, with 13 bases in between. CDR1 is MNHEY, CDR2 SVGAGI, per germline. The CDR3 region is CASSLNFRVNTEAFF. The CDR3 DNA follows: TGTGCCAGCAGTCTGAACTTTCGGGTGAACACTGAAGCTTTCTTT.

This rearrangement joins TRBV7-2 to TRBJ2-2; 10 nucleotides agree with TRBD2. The J segment lost 7 bases and the V segment lost 3 bases, leaving 8 bases of the junction unmatched. The CDR3 has 16 residues. Germline V lookup: CDR1 SGHTA, CDR2 FQGNSA. As DNA, the CDR3 is TGTGCCAGCAGCTTCAGCGGGGGGGCACTTTACGGGGAGCTGTTTTTT. The encoded protein is CASSFSGGALYGELFF.

J is TRBJ2-1 and V is TRBV15, with D possibly matching TRBD2 (5 bases). The CDR3 runs to 15 residues. Germline V gives CDR1 LNHNV, CDR2 YYDKDF (reference sequence). V gave up 1 base and J gave up 5 bases, with 12 bases separating them. CDR3 sequence reads: CATSRVDGGDNEQFF. CDR3 bases: TGTGCCACCAGCAGAGTTGACGGAGGCGACAATGAGCAGTTCTTC.

The chain joins TRBV5-1 to TRBJ2-7, with 10 bases aligning to TRBD1. This CDR3 has 15 residues. V was pared by 0 bases and J by 4 bases, with 4 bases of the junction left unmatched. The germline CDR1 and CDR2 sequences are SGHRS and YFSETQ. In nucleotides, the CDR3 is TGCGCCAGCAGCTTGGCATGGGGACAGGGGTACGAGCAGTACTTC. It codes for CASSLAWGQGYEQYF. Supplemented by reference TRBV5-1 and TRBJ2-7, the full variable domain reads KAGVTQTPRYLIKTRGQQVTLSCSPISGHRSVSWYQQTPGQGLQFLFEYFSETQRNKGNFPGRFSGRQFSNSRSEMNVSTLELGDSALYLCASSLAWGQGYEQYFGPGTRLTVT.

V gene TRBV7-2 combines with J gene TRBJ1-4; 9 bases match TRBD1. After removal of 5 bases from V and 8 bases from J, the junction contained 6 bases not matched to a gene. Germline loops: CDR1 SGHTA, CDR2 FQGNSA. The CDR3 is 14 residues long. As DNA, the CDR3 is TGTGCCAGCAGCCCCGGGACAGGGAGGGAAAAACTGTTTTTT. Protein: CASSPGTGREKLFF.

The CDR3 loop is CASSFSYNEQFF. The CDR3 nucleotides read TGTGCCAGCAGTTTCAGCTACAATGAGCAGTTCTTC. The rearrangement joins TRBV28 to TRBJ2-1; D is undetermined. The V end was cut by 3 bases, the J end by 3 bases, with 3 bases between. Germline-derived CDR1 and CDR2 are MDHEN and SYDVKM. The CDR3 is made up of 12 amino acids.

Note on this clone: Germline and junction disagree at one end, which may indicate a read error. V and J are TRBV7-2 and TRBJ1-5; the match to TRBD1 covers 9 bases. Germline V gene sequence: CDR1 SGHTA, CDR2 FQGNSA. The CDR3 extends over 14 amino acids. This chain's CDR3 is CASSLDRGLQPQHF. The CDR3 DNA reads as TGTGCCAGCAGCTTAGACAGGGGGCTTCAGCCTCAGCATTTT.

This chain uses TRBV6-6 with TRBJ1-5; D gene uncertain. The germline gives CDR1 MNHNY, CDR2 SVGAGI (reference sequence). CDR3 length equals 15 residues. V was clipped by 10 bases and J by 0 bases, with 16 bases between them. The CDR3 DNA is TGTGCCACCTGGACTCCAGGTCATAGCAATCAGCCCCAGCATTTT. This gives the protein CATWTPGHSNQPQHF.

In DNA form, the CDR3 reads TGTGCCAGCAGCCAGGCAGGGAGGAACACTGAAGCTTTCTTT. It translates to CASSQAGRNTEAFF. This chain connects TRBV11-1 to TRBJ1-1, with a weak D call TRBD1 (5 bases). This CDR3 has 14 residues. Germline-derived CDR1 and CDR2 are SGHAT and FQDESV (reference sequence). Trimming removed 5 bases at V and 1 base at J, with 11 bases between.

The chain joins TRBV18 to TRBJ2-5; possibly TRBD2 for D (6 bases). The CDR3 totals 15 residues. V was cut by 3 bases and J by 5 bases, with 16 bases left in between. Germline V gene data show CDR1 as KGHSH and CDR2 as LQKENI. DNA for the CDR3: TGTGCCAGCTCACCTCAGAGGGACTTCGGGGAGACCCAGTACTTC. It yields the protein CASSPQRDFGETQYF.

The rearrangement uses TRBV7-2 and TRBJ1-2; 8 nucleotides line up with TRBD1. This CDR3 has 18 amino acids. V was clipped by 4 bases and J by 4 bases; unmatched bases: 17. Germline V gene sequence: CDR1 SGHTA, CDR2 FQGNSA. CDR3 in DNA: TGTGCCAGCAGCTCTCTGGGGGGCAGGGGGCGTAGGAGCTATGGCTACACCTTC. Its translation: CASSSLGGRGRRSYGYTF.

V gene TRBV2 combines with J gene TRBJ1-1; the match to TRBD1 covers 7 bases. The ends lost 6 bases at V and 1 base at J; junction bases unmatched: 11. CDR3 length: 16 residues. Germline assignment: CDR1 SNHLY and CDR2 FYNNEI. The CDR3, as DNA: TGTGCCAGCAGGGACAGGTTTTCGTTCTGGAACACTGAAGCTTTCTTT. Its translation is CASRDRFSFWNTEAFF.

CDR3 sequence: CASSYSTPQGQPQHF. The CDR3 DNA reads as TGTGCCAGCAGTTACAGCACCCCACAGGGTCAGCCCCAGCATTTT. The chain carries TRBV6-5 and TRBJ1-5; the D gene is possibly TRBD1 (6 bases). CDR1 is MNHEY and CDR2 is SVGAGI in the germline V gene. V was trimmed by 2 bases and J by 6 bases, leaving 14 bases between them. This CDR3 contains 15 residues.

The chain combines TRBV28 with TRBJ1-1; tentatively, D is TRBD1 (5 bases). Germline V gives CDR1 MDHEN, CDR2 SYDVKM. The CDR3 is made up of 14 amino acids. The V gene lost 5 bases and the J gene lost 4 bases, with 14 bases spanning the gap. The CDR3 DNA reads as TGTGCCAGCAGTGGCCTCAGGGACGGCACTGAAGCTTTCTTT. Translation gives CASSGLRDGTEAFF. Full variable domain (outside the CDR3, taken from reference TRBV28 and TRBJ1-1): DVKVTQSSRYLVKRTGEKVFLECVQDMDHENMFWYRQDPGLGLRLIYFSYDVKMKEKGDIPEGYSVSREKKERFSLILESASTNQTSMYLCASSGLRDGTEAFFGQGTRLTVV.

The chain has TRBV7-2 and TRBJ2-3, with D perhaps matching TRBD2 (5 bases). V was trimmed by 1 base and J by 6 bases, leaving 11 bases between them. CDR3 size: 14 residues. Germline V gene sequence: CDR1 SGHTA, CDR2 FQGNSA. Here the CDR3 DNA reads TGTGCCAGCAGCTTAGTAGGAGGAATGGATACGCAGTATTTT. This sequence encodes CASSLVGGMDTQYF.

The rearrangement joins TRBV21-1 to TRBJ2-2; the table's D call, TRBD1, was not checked against the DNA. TRBV21-1 is assigned pseudogene status. This CDR3 comprises 14 residues. In nucleotides, the CDR3 is TGTGCCAGCAGCCTAGGACAAAACACCGGGGAGCTGTTTTTT. Translating it yields CASSLGQNTGELFF.

The chain has TRBV7-2 and TRBJ1-2, with a possible D match to TRBD1 (5 bases). CDR3 length: 15 amino acids. V was shortened by 5 bases and J by 6 bases, with 19 bases between the two germline ends. In germline, CDR1 is SGHTA, CDR2 FQGNSA. CDR3 DNA sequence: TGTGCCAGCAGCCCCTGGGGGGAAAGGAAAGATGGCTACACCTTC. It specifies CASSPWGERKDGYTF.